The source of this T cell receptor beta chain is a study of T cells in Graves' hyperthyroidism and ophthalmopathy. Overall study findings and caveats: Ophthalmopathy, which appeared later, was predicted by the model a median about 6 months before onset. A model of 13 V-J pairs discriminated ophthalmopathy from stable hyperthyroidism. Most clonotypes expanded in thyroid above 0.001 were likewise present in blood.

Isolation of PBMCs was performed on 8.5 to 10 ml fresh peripheral blood. Turning to this clonotype: The antigen is undetermined.

Researchers took RNA transcripts and amplified the TCR beta CDR3 regions from them. First-round RT-PCR of the TCR CDR3 relied on the HTBI primer set. One entry per CDR3 protein results from TCRdb running MiXCR on the multiplex PCR reads. This table holds 300,000 to 450,000 distinct CDR3 sequences, about 18% found once. The CDR3 contains 16 residues. In germline, CDR1 is MGHRA, CDR2 YSYEKL. J lost 1 base, V lost 4 bases, and 8 bases had no gene match. The receptor was isolated from a young man with Graves' ophthalmopathy. Material: blood. The chain recombines TRBV4-1 with TRBJ2-7; TRBD2 matches 9 bases. CDR3 loop: CASSPSIAGASYEQYF. In nucleotides, the CDR3 is TGCGCCAGCAGCCCATCAATAGCGGGGGCTTCCTACGAGCAGTACTTC.